This T cell receptor beta chain stems from a study of identical twins. TCRdb recomputed calls from the 5' RACE reads with MiXCR, one row per CDR3 protein. Of about 470,000 distinct CDR3 sequences in the sample, roughly a quarter were seen once. This same sample was also taken into another study, of T cells expressing NK-cell markers.

The TCR originated in a woman under 30 in good health. The material sequenced was CD4+ T cells sorted from blood.

The CDR3: CASRPGLAGFSSYNEQFF. For the CDR3, the DNA is TGCGCCAGCAGGCCGGGACTAGCGGGTTTCAGCTCCTACAATGAGCAGTTCTTC. The chain combines TRBV5-1 with TRBJ2-1, with 12 nucleotides matching TRBD2. The CDR3 loop spans 18 amino acids. The germline V gene has CDR1 SGHRS and CDR2 YFSETQ. Trimming took 5 bases from V and 0 from J; bases not matched to a gene: 9.